Sequencing of this T cell receptor (beta chain) was carried out in a study of beta chain features in type 1 diabetes. Sequenced material consisted of expressed TCRB transcripts (all of the isolated RNA was reverse transcribed). Data came from immunoSEQ multiplex PCR; TCRdb stores just in-frame clones and leaves some out. Of approximately 360,000 clones in the sample, approximately 12% were seen once. Whole-study results and caveats: When Type 1 diabetes patients were examined, their TCRB CDR3s proved moderately but significantly shorter in all four CD4+ subsets.

V lost 4 bases to trimming and J lost 5 bases, with 16 bases between them. Germline V gene lookup returns CDR1 SGHRS and CDR2 YFSETQ. The CDR3 covers 14 residues. Of note for this clone: Antigen: not known.

The receptor was isolated from a woman aged 18-29 years with type 1 diabetes. J is TRBJ2-7 and V is TRBV5-1, with D unresolved. Sequenced sample: naive CD4+ T cells from blood. CDR3 nucleotides: TGCGCCAGCAGCCCCGAGGTCCAGTACCACGAGCAGTACTTC. Residues: CASSPEVQYHEQYF. Filled out from reference TRBV5-1 and TRBJ2-7, the complete variable domain reads KAGVTQTPRYLIKTRGQQVTLSCSPISGHRSVSWYQQTPGQGLQFLFEYFSETQRNKGNFPGRFSGRQFSNSRSEMNVSTLELGDSALYLCASSPEVQYHEQYFGPGTRLTVT.